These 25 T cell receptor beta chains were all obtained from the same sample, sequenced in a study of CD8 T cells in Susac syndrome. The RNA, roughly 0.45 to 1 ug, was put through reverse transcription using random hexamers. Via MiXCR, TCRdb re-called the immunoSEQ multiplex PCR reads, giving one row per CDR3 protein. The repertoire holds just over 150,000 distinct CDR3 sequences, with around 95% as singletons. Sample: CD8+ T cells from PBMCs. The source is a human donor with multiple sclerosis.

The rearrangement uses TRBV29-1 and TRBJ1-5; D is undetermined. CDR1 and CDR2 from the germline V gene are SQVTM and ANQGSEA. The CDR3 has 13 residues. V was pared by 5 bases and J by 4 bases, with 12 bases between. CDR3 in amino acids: CSVTQEPNQPQHF. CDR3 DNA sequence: TGCAGCGTTACCCAGGAGCCTAATCAGCCCCAGCATTTT.

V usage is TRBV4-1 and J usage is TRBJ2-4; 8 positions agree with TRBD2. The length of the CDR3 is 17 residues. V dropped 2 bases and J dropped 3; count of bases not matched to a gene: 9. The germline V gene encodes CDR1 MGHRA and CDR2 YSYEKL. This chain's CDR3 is CASSQHDSRGGKNIQYF. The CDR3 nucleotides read TGCGCCAGCAGCCAACATGACTCTCGGGGGGGCAAAAACATTCAGTACTTC.

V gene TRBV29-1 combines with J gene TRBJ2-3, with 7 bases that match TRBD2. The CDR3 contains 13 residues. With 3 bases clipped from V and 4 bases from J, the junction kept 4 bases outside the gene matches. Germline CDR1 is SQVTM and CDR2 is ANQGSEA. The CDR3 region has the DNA TGCAGCGTTGATGGGGGGAGGGCAGATACGCAGTATTTT. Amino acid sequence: CSVDGGRADTQYF.

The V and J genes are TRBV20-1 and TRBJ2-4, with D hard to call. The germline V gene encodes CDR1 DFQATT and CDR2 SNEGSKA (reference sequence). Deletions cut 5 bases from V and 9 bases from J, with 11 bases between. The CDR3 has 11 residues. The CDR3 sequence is CSALEMGIQYF. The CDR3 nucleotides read TGCAGTGCTTTAGAGATGGGCATTCAGTACTTC.

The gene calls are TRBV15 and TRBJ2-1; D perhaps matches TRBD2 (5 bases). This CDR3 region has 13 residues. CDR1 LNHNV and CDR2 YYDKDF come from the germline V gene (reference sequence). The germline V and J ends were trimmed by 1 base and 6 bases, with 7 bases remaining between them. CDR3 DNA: TGTGCCACCAGCAGAGGAGGAGGCAATGAGCAGTTCTTC. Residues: CATSRGGGNEQFF.

The CDR3 reads CASGLEQMGVEDFF. The CDR3 coding sequence is TGTGCTAGTGGTTTGGAGCAAATGGGAGTAGAGGATTTCTTT. The chain has TRBV12-5 and TRBJ1-1; no firm D call. CDR3 length: 14 residues. Germline CDR1 reads LGHNT; CDR2 reads FRNRAP. Trimming stripped 1 base from V and 13 bases from J, with 19 bases between. The whole variable domain, filled in from reference TRBV12-5 and TRBJ1-1, reads DARVTQTPRHKVTEMGQEVTMRCQPILGHNTVFWYRQTMMQGLELLAYFRNRAPLDDSGMPKDRFSAEMPDATLATLKIQPSEPRDSAVYFCASGLEQMGVEDFFGQGTRLTVV.

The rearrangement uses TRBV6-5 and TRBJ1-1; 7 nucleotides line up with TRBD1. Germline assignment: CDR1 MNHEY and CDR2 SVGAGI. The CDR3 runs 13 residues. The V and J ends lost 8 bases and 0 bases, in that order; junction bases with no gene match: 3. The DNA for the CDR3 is TGTGCCAGCGGGGACAGCTTGAACACTGAAGCTTTCTTT. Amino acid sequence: CASGDSLNTEAFF.

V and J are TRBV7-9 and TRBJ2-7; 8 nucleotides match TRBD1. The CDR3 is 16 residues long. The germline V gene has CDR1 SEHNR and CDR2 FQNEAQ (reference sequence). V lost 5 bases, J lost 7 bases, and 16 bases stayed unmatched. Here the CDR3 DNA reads TGTGCCAGCAGCATACACGGGACAGGTCAACTCACGGAGCAGTACTTC. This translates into CASSIHGTGQLTEQYF.

The CDR3 sequence: CASSAPGLQETQYF. For the CDR3, the DNA is TGTGCCAGCAGCGCCCCGGGACTTCAAGAGACCCAGTACTTC. The chain has TRBV13 and TRBJ2-5; TRBD2 might be the D (6 bases). Germline CDR1 and CDR2: PRHDT and FYEKMQ (reference sequence). The germline V and J ends were trimmed by 5 bases and 2 bases, with 12 bases remaining between them. This CDR3 has 14 amino acids.

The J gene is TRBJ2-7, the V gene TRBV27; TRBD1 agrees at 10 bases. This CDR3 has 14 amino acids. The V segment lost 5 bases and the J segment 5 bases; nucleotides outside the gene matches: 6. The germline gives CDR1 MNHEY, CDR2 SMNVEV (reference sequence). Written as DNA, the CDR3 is TGTGCCAGCAGTGCTGGACAGGGGGTACACGAGCAGTACTTC. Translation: CASSAGQGVHEQYF.

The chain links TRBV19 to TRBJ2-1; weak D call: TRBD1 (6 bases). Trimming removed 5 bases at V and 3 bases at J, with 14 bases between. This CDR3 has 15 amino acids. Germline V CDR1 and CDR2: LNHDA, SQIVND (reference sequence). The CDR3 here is CASSVHRDGYNEQFF. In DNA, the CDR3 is TGTGCCAGTAGTGTGCACAGGGACGGCTACAATGAGCAGTTCTTC.

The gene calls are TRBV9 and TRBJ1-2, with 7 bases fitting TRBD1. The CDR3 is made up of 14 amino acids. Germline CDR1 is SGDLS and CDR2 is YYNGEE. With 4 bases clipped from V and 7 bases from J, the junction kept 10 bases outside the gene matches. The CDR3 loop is CASSPPRGPPGYTF. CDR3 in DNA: TGTGCCAGCAGCCCTCCGAGGGGGCCGCCTGGCTACACCTTC.

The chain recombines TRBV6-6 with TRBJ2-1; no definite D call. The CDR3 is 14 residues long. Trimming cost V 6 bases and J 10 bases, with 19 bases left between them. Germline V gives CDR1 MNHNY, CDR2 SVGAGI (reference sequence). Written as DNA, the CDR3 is TGTGCCAGCAGACGCGAAGTGGATTACCGGGAGCAGTTCTTC. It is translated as CASRREVDYREQFF.

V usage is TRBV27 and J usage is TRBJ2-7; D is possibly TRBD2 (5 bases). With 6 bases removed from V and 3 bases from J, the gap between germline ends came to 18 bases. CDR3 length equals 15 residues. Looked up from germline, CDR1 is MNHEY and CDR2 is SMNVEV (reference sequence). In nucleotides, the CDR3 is TGTGCCAGCAGGGGAGAGGGCGGACTCAGCTACGAGCAGTACGTC. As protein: CASRGEGGLSYEQYV.

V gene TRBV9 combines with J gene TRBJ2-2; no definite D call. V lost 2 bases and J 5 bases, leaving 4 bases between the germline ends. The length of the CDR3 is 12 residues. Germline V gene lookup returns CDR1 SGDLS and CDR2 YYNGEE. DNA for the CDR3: TGTGCCAGCAGCGTCTCAACCGGGGAGCTGTTTTTT. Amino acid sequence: CASSVSTGELFF.

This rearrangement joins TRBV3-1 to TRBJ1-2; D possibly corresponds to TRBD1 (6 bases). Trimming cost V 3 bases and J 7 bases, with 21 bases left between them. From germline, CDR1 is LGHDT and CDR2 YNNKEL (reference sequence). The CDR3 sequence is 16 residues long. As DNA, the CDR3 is TGTGCCAGCAGCCAGGAGCCCTTTTACAGGGTTGGTGGCTACACCTTC. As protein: CASSQEPFYRVGGYTF.

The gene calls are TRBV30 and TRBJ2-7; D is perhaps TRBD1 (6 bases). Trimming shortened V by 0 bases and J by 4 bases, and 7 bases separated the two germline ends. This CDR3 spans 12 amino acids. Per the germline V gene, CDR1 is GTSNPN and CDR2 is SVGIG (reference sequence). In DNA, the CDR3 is TGTGCCTGGAGTGTACAGGGTTACGAGCAGTACGTC. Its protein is CAWSVQGYEQYV.

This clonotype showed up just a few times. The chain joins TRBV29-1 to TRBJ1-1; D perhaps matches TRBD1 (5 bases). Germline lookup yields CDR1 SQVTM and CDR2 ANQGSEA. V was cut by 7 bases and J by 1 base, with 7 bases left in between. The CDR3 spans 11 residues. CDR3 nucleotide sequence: TGCAGCGGCCAGGGGAACACTGAAGCTTTCTTT. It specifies CSGQGNTEAFF.

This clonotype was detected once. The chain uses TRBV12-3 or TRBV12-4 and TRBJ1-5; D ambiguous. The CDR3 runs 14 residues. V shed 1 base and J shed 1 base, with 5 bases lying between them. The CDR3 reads CASSLDGSNQPQHF. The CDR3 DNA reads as TGTGCCAGCAGTTTAGATGGGAGCAATCAGCCCCAGCATTTT.

The CDR3 DNA sequence: TGTGCCAGCAGTGAGGAAGGGAGGGATACGCAGTATTTT. Its protein is CASSEEGRDTQYF. This rearrangement joins TRBV2 to TRBJ2-3, with D tentatively TRBD2 (6 bases). Germline CDR1 SNHLY, CDR2 FYNNEI. The CDR3 has 13 residues. The V gene lost 3 bases and the J gene lost 6 bases, with 10 bases spanning the gap.

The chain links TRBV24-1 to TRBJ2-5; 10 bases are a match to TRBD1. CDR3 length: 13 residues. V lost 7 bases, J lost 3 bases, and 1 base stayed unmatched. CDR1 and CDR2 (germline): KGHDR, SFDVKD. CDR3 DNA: TGTGCCACCAGGGGGACAGGGGAAGAGACCCAGTACTTC. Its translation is CATRGTGEETQYF.

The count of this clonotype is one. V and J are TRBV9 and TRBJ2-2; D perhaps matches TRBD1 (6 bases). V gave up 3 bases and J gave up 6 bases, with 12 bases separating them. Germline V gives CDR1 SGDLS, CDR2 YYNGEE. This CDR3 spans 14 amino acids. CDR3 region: CASSGQQGSGELFF. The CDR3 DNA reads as TGTGCCAGCAGCGGGCAACAGGGTTCCGGGGAGCTGTTTTTT. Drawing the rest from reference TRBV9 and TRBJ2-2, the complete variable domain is DSGVTQTPKHLITATGQRVTLRCSPRSGDLSVYWYQQSLDQGLQFLIQYYNGEERAKGNILERFSAQQFPDLHSELNLSSLELGDSALYFCASSGQQGSGELFFGEGSRLTVL.

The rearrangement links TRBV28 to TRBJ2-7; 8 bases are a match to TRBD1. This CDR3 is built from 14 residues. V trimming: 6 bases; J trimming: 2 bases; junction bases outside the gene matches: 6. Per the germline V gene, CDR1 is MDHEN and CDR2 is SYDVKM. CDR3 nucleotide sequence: TGTGCCAGCAGCATAGGACAGGGTCCCTACGAGCAGTACGTC. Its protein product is CASSIGQGPYEQYV.

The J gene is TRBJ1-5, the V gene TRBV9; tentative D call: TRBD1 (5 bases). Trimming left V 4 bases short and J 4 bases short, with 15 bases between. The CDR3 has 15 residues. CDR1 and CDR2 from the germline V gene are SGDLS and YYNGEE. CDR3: CASSSRGVRNQPQHF. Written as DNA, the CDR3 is TGTGCCAGCAGCTCCCGAGGGGTACGAAATCAGCCCCAGCATTTT.

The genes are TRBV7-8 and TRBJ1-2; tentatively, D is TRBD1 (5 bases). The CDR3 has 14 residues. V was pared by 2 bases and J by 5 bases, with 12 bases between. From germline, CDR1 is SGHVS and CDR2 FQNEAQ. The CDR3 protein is CASSLPGRIYGYTF. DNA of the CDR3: TGTGCCAGCAGCTTACCGGGACGGATATATGGCTACACCTTC.